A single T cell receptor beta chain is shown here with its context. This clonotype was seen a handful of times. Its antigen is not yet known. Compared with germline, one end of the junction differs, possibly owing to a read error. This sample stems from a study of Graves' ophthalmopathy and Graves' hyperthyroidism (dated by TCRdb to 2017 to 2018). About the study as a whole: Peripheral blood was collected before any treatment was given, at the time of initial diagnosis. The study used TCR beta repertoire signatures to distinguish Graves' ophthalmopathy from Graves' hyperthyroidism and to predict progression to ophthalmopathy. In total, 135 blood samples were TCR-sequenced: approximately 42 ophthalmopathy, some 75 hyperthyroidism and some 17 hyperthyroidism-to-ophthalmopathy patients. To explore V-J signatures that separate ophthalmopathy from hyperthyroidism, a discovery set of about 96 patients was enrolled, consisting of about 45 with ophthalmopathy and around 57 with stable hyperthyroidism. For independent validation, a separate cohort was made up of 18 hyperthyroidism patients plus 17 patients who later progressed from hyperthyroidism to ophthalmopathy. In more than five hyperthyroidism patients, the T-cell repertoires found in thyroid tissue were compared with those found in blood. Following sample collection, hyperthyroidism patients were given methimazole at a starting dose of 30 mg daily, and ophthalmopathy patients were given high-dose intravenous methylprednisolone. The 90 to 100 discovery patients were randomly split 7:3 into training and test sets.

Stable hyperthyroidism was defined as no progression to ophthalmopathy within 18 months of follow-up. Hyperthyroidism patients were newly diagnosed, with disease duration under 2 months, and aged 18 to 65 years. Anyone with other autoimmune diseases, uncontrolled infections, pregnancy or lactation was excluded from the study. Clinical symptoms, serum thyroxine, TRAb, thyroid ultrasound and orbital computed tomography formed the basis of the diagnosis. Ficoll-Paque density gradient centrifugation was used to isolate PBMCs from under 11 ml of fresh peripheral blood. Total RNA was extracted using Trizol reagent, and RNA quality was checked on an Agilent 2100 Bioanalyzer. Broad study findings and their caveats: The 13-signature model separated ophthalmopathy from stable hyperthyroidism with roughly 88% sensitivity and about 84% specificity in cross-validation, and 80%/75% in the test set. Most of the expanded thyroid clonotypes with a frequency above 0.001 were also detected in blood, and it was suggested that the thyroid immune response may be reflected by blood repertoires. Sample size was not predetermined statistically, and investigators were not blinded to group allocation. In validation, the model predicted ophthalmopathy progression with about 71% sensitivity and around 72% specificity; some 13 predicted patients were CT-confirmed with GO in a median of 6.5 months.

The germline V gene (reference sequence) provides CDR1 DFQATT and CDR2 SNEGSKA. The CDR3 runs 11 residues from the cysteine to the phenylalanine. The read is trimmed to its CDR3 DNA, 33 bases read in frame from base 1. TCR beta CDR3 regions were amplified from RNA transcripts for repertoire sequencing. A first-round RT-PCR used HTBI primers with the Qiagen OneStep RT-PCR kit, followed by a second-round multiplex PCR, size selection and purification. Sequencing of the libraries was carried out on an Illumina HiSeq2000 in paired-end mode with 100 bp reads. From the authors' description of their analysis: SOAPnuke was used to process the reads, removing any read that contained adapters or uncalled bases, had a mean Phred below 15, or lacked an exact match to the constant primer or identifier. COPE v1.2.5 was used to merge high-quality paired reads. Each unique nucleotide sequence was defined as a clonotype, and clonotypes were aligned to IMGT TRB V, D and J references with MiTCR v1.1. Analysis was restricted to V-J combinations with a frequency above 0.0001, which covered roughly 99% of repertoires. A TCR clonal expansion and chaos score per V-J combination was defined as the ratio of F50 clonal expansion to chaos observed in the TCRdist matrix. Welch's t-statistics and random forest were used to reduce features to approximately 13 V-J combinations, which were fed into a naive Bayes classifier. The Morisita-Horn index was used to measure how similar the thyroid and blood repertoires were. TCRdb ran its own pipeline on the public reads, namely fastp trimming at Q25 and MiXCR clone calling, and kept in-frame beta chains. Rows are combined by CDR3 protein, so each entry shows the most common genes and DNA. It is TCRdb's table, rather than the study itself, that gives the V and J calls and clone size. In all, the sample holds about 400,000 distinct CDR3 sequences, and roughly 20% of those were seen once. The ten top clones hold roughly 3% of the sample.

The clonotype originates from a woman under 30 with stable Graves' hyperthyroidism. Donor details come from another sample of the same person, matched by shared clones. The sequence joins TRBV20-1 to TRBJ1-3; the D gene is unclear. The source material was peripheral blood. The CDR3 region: CPGSAGNTICF. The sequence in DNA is TGCCCGGGGAGTGCTGGAAACACCATATGTTTT.